The entry below gives a single T cell receptor beta chain sequence along with its context. The target antigen is unknown. These data are taken from a study of T cells after yellow fever vaccination. About the study: For low cell numbers, libraries were made with SMART-Seq v4 Ultra Low Input.

Study-wide results and caveats: Peaking on day 5 versus 15, the secondary response was faster but weaker. Across the CD4 and CD8 compartments, a small share of clonotypes was present in both.

One entry per CDR3 protein results from TCRdb running MiXCR on the 5' RACE reads. In the table there are fewer than 650,000 distinct CDR3 sequences, roughly a fifth of which are singletons. Germline loops: CDR1 SGHTA, CDR2 FQGNSA. This CDR3 has 15 residues. V was trimmed by 3 bases and J by 3 bases, leaving 12 bases between them. The starting material was PBMCs, obtained less than 25 days after the first yellow fever vaccination. This receptor was taken from a man aged 18-30 years who received the YFV17D yellow fever vaccine. The chain joins TRBV7-2 to TRBJ2-1; no clear D. The CDR3 sequence is CASSFQGYDYNEQFF. In nucleotides, the CDR3 is TGTGCCAGCAGCTTTCAAGGGTACGACTACAATGAGCAGTTCTTC.